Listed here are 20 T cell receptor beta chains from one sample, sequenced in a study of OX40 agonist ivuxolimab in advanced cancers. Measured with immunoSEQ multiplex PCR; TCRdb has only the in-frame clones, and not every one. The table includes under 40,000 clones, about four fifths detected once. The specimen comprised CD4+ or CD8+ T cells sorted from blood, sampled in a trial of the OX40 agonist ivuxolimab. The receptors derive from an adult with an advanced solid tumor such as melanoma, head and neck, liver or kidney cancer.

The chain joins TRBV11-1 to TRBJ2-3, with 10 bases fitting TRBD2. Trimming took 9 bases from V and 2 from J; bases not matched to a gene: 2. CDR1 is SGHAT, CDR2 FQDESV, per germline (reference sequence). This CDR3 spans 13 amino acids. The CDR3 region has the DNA TGTGCCAGTACTAGCGGGGTCACAGATACGCAGTATTTT. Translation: CASTSGVTDTQYF.

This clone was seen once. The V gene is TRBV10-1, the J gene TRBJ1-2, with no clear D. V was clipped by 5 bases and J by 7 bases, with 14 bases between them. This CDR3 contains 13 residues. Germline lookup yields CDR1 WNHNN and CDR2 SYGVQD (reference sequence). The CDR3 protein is CASSMTPASGYTF. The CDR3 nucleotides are TGCGCCAGCAGTATGACTCCGGCGAGTGGCTACACCTTC.

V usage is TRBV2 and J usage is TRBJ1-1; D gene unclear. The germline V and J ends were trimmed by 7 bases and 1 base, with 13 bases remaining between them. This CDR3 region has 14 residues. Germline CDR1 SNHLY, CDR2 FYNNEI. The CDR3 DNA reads TGTGCCAGCAAGATACAGTTTTCGAACACTGAAGCTTTCTTT. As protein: CASKIQFSNTEAFF.

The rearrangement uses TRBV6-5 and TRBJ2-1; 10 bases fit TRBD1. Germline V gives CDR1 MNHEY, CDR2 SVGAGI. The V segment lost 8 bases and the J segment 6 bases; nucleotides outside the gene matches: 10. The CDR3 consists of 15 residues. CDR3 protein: CASLWGQGPSNEQFF. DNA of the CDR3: TGTGCCAGCCTTTGGGGACAGGGGCCCTCCAATGAGCAGTTCTTC.

CDR3 sequence reads: CASSKDRGQGYTF. CDR3 DNA: TGCGCCAGCAGCAAGGACAGGGGGCAAGGCTACACCTTC. The chain carries TRBV5-1 and TRBJ1-2; TRBD1 agrees at 11 bases. The ends lost 4 bases at V and 8 bases at J; junction bases unmatched: 4. Germline lookup yields CDR1 SGHRS and CDR2 YFSETQ. The CDR3 consists of 13 residues.

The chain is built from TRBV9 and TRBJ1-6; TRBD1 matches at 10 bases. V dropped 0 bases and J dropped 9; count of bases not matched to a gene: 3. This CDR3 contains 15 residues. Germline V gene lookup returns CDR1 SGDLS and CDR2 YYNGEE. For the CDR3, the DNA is TGTGCCAGCAGCGTAGGGGGGACAGGGGCTTCACCCCTCCACTTT. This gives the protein CASSVGGTGASPLHF.

The CDR3 coding sequence is TGTGCCAGCAGCCAAACTAGCGGGAGTTTAGCTGAGCAGTTCTTC. Its protein is CASSQTSGSLAEQFF. The J gene is TRBJ2-1, the V gene TRBV7-2, with TRBD2 matching over 11 bases. Germline lookup yields CDR1 SGHTA and CDR2 FQGNSA. The CDR3 consists of 15 residues. With 5 bases clipped from V and 9 bases from J, the junction kept 9 bases outside the gene matches. The variable domain in full, with the rest retrieved from reference TRBV7-2 and TRBJ2-1, is GAGVSQSPSNKVTEKGKDVELRCDPISGHTALYWYRQSLGQGLEFLIYFQGNSAPDKSGLPSDRFSAERTGGSVSTLTIQRTQQEDSAVYLCASSQTSGSLAEQFFGPGTRLTVL.

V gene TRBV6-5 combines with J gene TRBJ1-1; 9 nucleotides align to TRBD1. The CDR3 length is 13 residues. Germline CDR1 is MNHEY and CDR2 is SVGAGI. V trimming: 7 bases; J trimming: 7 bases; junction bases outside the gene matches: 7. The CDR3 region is CASILTGGGEAFF. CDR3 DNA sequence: TGTGCCAGCATCCTAACAGGGGGCGGTGAAGCTTTCTTT.

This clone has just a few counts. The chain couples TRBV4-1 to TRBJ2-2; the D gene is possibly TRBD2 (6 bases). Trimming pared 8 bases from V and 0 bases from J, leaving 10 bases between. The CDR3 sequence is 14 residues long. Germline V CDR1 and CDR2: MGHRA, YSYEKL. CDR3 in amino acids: CASQRAANTGELFF. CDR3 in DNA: TGCGCCAGCCAGCGGGCGGCGAACACCGGGGAGCTGTTTTTT.

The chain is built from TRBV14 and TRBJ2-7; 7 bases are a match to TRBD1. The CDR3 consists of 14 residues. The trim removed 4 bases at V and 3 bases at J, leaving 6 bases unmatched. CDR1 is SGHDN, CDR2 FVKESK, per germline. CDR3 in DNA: TGTGCCAGCAGCCTAAGACAGGGCTACTACGAGCAGTACTTC. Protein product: CASSLRQGYYEQYF. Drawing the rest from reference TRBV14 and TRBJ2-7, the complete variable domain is EAGVTQFPSHSVIEKGQTVTLRCDPISGHDNLYWYRRVMGKEIKFLLHFVKESKQDESGMPNNRFLAERTGGTYSTLKVQPAELEDSGVYFCASSLRQGYYEQYFGPGTRLTVT.

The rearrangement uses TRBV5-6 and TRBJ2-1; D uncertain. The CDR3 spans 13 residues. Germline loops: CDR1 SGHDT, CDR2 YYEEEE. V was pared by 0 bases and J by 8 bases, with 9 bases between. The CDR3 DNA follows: TGTGCCAGCAGCTTGGAGGGCATCGATGAGCAGTTCTTC. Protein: CASSLEGIDEQFF.

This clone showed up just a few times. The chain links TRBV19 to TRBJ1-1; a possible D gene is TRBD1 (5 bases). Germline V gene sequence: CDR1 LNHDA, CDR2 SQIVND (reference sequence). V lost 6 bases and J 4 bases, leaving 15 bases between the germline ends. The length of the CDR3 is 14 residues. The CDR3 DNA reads TGTGCCAGTAGATTCAGGGAGAGCGGCACTGAAGCTTTCTTT. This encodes CASRFRESGTEAFF.

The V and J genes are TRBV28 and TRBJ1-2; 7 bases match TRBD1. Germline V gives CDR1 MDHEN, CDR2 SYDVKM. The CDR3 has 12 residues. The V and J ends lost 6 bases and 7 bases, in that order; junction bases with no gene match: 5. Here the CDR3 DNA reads TGTGCCAGCAGCCCGGGACAGTTTGGCTACACCTTC. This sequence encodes CASSPGQFGYTF.

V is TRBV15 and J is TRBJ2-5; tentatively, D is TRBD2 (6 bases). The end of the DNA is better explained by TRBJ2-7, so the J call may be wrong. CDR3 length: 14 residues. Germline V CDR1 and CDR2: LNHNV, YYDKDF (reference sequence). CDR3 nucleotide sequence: TGTGCCACCAGCAGAGAGGGTAGCGGCTACGAGCAGTACTTC. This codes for CATSREGSGYEQYF.

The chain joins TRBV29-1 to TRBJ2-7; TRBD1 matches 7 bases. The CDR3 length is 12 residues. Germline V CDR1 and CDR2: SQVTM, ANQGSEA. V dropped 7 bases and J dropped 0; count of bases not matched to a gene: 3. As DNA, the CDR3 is TGCAGCGCGACAGGGTTCTCCTACGAGCAGTACTTC. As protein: CSATGFSYEQYF.

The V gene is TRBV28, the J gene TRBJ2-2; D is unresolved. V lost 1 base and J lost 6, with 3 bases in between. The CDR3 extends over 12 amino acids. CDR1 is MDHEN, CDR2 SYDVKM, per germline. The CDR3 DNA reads TGTGCCAGCAGTTTATCCGCCGGGGAGCTGTTTTTT. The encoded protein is CASSLSAGELFF.

The CDR3 region is CASLTGPGANTGELFF. CDR3 nucleotide sequence: TGTGCCAGCCTTACGGGACCCGGGGCGAACACCGGGGAGCTGTTTTTT. The J gene is TRBJ2-2, the V gene TRBV6-4; D may be TRBD1 or TRBD2 (5 bases each). CDR3 length: 16 amino acids. The germline gives CDR1 MRHNA, CDR2 SNTAGT. V was cut by 8 bases and J by 0 bases, with 16 bases left in between.

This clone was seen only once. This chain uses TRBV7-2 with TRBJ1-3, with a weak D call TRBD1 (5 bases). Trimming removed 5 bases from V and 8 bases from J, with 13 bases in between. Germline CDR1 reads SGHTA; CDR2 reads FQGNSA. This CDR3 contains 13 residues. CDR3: CASSPRGGHTIYF. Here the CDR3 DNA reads TGTGCCAGCAGCCCCCGGGGGGGACACACCATATATTTT.

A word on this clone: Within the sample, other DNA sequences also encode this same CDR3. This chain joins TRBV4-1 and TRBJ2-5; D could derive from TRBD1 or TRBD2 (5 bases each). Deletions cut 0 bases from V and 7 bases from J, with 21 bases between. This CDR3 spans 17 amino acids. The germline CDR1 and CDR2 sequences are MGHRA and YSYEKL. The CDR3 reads CASSQDGISGRLVTQYF. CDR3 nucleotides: TGCGCCAGCAGCCAAGATGGGATATCAGGGAGATTAGTGACCCAGTACTTC.

The CDR3 bases are TGTGCCAGCTCACGGGACAGGGGCGACGAGCAGTACTTC. Translating it yields CASSRDRGDEQYF. This sequence joins TRBV18 and TRBJ2-7, with TRBD1 matching 10 bases. Germline CDR1 reads KGHSH; CDR2 reads LQKENI. This CDR3 spans 13 amino acids. Germline trimming cut 4 bases from V and 5 bases from J; bases unmatched to any gene: 2.